A selection of T cell receptor beta chains follows, all from one sample in a study of shared clonotypes between healthy human individuals. Here immunoSEQ multiplex PCR was the method, and the copy in TCRdb shows in-frame clones only, minus some. Altogether roughly 500,000 clones are present, 96% being singletons, with the ten largest covering approximately 0.062%. Sequenced input: naive CD4+ T cells sorted from blood. Receptor source: a woman in her 30s in good health. CDR3s leave out the opening cysteine and the closing phenylalanine or tryptophan. Clone size is given for some rows only: seen once, a few or many times, or a class if the clone is expanded.

J	V	size	CDR3
TRBJ1-2	TRBV4-1	NA	ASSQEGVDYGYT
TRBJ2-2	TRBV2	NA	ASREQGPANTGELF
TRBJ1-1	TRBV10-3	NA	AIVQTQGVSEAF
NA	TRBV18	NA	ASSRGQGVVEQY
TRBJ1-4	TRBV5-8	NA	ASSFGQGGNEKLF
TRBJ1-2	TRBV7-9	NA	ASSLPPIGRVLGYT
TRBJ1-2	TRBV5-4	NA	ASSLAGNGYT
TRBJ2-5	TRBV5-4	NA	ASSFAGGNRGETQY
TRBJ2-7	TRBV7-5	once	VRSPGGEQY
TRBJ2-2	TRBV5-4	NA	ASSPPVGQGRHGELF
TRBJ2-2	TRBV11-3	NA	ASSLGTGSPTGELF
TRBJ2-7	TRBV29-1	NA	SVEDLGTYEQY
TRBJ1-2	TRBV5-6	NA	ASSPDWGYRDRVEDGYT
TRBJ2-6	TRBV7-9	NA	ASSLATGTGAPGANVLT
TRBJ1-1	TRBV2	once	ASSEGLNTEAF
TRBJ2-3	TRBV5-4	NA	ASSGRDSTDTQY
TRBJ1-5	TRBV5-5	NA	ASSPSLQGSQPQH
TRBJ2-2	TRBV11-2	NA	ASRQAGGNTGELF
TRBJ1-1	TRBV18	NA	ASSPLQSEDTEAF
TRBJ2-1	TRBV4-2	NA	ASSQDGLAGEVEQF
TRBJ1-5	TRBV28	NA	ASRTGSVGPQH
TRBJ1-4	TRBV19	NA	ASKRDRRNEKLF
TRBJ2-1	TRBV28	NA	ASSSHFSGAEQF
TRBJ2-5	TRBV18	once	ASSPPRGETQY
TRBJ2-7	TRBV19	NA	ASSSQLAVLEQY
TRBJ2-7	TRBV9	NA	ASSAGTDFSYEQY
TRBJ1-2	TRBV5-1	NA	ASSLTAGDYGYT
TRBJ2-1	TRBV6-5	once	ASSYSKGFSNNEQF
TRBJ2-5	TRBV7-9	NA	ASSLTGTGQGTQY
TRBJ2-7	TRBV27	NA	ASSLKGRQIYEQY
TRBJ2-7	TRBV5-1	NA	ASSSAGGSYEQY
TRBJ2-7	TRBV28	NA	ASSSHGQGQQY
TRBJ1-5	TRBV18	NA	ASSPEVNQPQH
TRBJ2-7	TRBV19	NA	ASSLGRYEQY
TRBJ2-3	TRBV7-2	NA	ARSHGLAGGSDTQY
TRBJ1-2	TRBV7-9	once	ASSFYRTGSGGYT
TRBJ2-7	TRBV19	NA	ASSPTSGRADEQY
TRBJ2-2	TRBV7-6	NA	ASSLPSGNTGELF
TRBJ2-7	TRBV5-1	NA	ASSAGQGSADEQY
TRBJ1-5	TRBV19	NA	ATTGTGRNQPQH
TRBJ1-1	TRBV29-1	NA	SGGQGEFTEAF
TRBJ1-4	TRBV6-6	NA	ASSYVRADEKLF
TRBJ1-3	TRBV15	NA	ATSRDRGRNTIY
TRBJ2-1	TRBV6-5	NA	ASGQGGNEQF
TRBJ2-3	TRBV5-1	NA	ASSLGQGYSDTQY
TRBJ2-1	TRBV11-2	NA	ASSPPDRDNKQF
TRBJ1-3	TRBV7-2	NA	ASSLVGQGGAGNTIY
TRBJ1-5	TRBV6-1	NA	ASSELTGDRQPQH
TRBJ2-1	TRBV4-2	NA	ASSQDGWRESHTNEQF
TRBJ2-2	TRBV7-9	NA	ASSFQLNTGELF
TRBJ2-7	TRBV6-5	NA	ASRRGYEQY
TRBJ2-4	TRBV27	NA	ARKAGLAKNIQY